Reported below is one T cell receptor (beta chain). No antigen is known for it. This entry comes from a study of a mutant IDH1 vaccine in newly diagnosed glioma. Indicated time point: week 11, during vaccination. A single vaccine dose contained 300 ug of mutant IDH1 20-mer peptide, and topical imiquimod was used with it. Clones were sequenced by immunoSEQ multiplex PCR, and TCRdb holds only the in-frame ones, with some missing. The sample carries 50,000 to 75,000 clones, about 80% recorded once. Germline V gene sequence: CDR1 SGHAT, CDR2 FQNNGV. There are 14 residues in the CDR3. The ends were cut back, 3 bases at V and 0 bases at J, with 8 bases in the middle.

Specimen: PBMCs, collected from a glioma patient whose treatment included an IDH1 peptide vaccine. This TCR came from a man aged 50 or older with glioma. The genes are TRBV11-2 and TRBJ1-1; D gene uncertain. DNA of the CDR3: TGTGCCAGCAGCTTCGCCGGCCTGAACACTGAAGCTTTCTTT. This translates into CASSFAGLNTEAFF.